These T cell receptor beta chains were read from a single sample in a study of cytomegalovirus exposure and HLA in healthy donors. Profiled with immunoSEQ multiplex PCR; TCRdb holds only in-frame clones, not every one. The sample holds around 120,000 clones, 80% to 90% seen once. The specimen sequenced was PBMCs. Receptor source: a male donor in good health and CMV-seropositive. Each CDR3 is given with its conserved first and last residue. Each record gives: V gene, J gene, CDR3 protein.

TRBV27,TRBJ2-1,CASRPTSGSFDEQFF
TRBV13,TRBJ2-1,CASSLRGRSSYNEQFF
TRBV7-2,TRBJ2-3,CASSYRLAGGSDTQYF
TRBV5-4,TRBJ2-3,CASSPAGGVQYF
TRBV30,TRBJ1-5,CAWRGAGADQPQHF
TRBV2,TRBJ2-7,CASGDRGSSYEQYF
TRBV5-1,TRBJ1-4,CASSFGASGNEKLFF
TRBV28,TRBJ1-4,CASSLGQGGEKLFF
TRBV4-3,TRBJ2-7,CASSIARGSYEQYF
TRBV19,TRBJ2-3,CASSIQRYTDTQYF
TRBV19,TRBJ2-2,CASSISRGTGELFF
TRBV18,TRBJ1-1,CASSPLPLAGTESYTEAFF
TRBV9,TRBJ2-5,CASKTGEGQETQYF
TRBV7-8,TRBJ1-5,CASSLGEQPQHF
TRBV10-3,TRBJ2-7,CAISDPSRYEQYF
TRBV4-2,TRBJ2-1,CASSPLETPNEQFF
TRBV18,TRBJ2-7,CASSPPTGTGISYEQYF
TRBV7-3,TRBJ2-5,CASSLTGGLETQYF
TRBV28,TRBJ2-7,CASSFQILGLAGGGSYEQYF
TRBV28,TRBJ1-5,CASRTPGQGTQPQHF
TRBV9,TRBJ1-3,CASSLRDRTTSGNTIYF
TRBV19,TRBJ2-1,CASSVQGAIRNEQFF
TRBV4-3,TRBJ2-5,CASSQAGGETQYF
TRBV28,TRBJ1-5,CASSGQGYSNQPQHF
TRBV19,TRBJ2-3,CASSIKSGTGTQYF
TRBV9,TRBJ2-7,CASSPRPGGSAYEQYF
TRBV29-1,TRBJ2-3,CSVDVSGTRDTQYF
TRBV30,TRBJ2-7,CARAEGQAPYEQYF
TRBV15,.,CATSRVPLAGSSYEQYF
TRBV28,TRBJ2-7,CASSWTSGRAIYEQYF
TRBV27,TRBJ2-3,CASSFWGTGGTDTQYF